This is a list of T cell receptor beta chains from one sample in a study of blood T cell repertoires in COVID-19. Here immunoSEQ multiplex PCR was the method, and the copy in TCRdb shows in-frame clones only, minus some. This table has about 21,000 clones, around three quarters appearing once. Sequencing was performed on peripheral blood. These receptors were collected from a man between 60 and 70 years old with active COVID-19. Both conserved end residues are part of each CDR3. Size is omitted from some rows. Given values are once, few, many or a class for expanded clones.

j_call v_call cdr3_length clone_size cdr3_aa
TRBJ2-5 TRBV15 18 once CATSRERTSGRAGETQYF
TRBJ1-5 TRBV5-8 17 . CASSPNRGQLGNQPQHF
TRBJ1-2 TRBV18 13 . CASSPDRNYGYTF
TRBJ2-7 TRBV7-6 16 . CASSLDLAGGPVEQYF
TRBJ2-3 TRBV20-1 14 . CSASDGSYTDTQYF
TRBJ2-7 TRBV15 14 . CATTTRQDSYEQYF
TRBJ2-1 TRBV2 17 . CARTEFTGTGRNNEQFF
TRBJ2-7 TRBV7-6 13 . CASSSWRGSEQYF
TRBJ1-1 TRBV7-9 12 . CASSKSGTEAFF
TRBJ1-5 TRBV7-2 14 . CASSFGQGYQPQHF
TRBJ2-2 TRBV9 14 . CASSVRTGTGELFF
TRBJ1-5 TRBV4-3 14 . CASSQGAGGQPQHF
TRBJ2-3 TRBV28 14 . CASSPGRGWDTQYF
TRBJ2-2 TRBV12-5 17 . CASGLVLGRASPGELFF
TRBJ2-7 TRBV4-1 14 . CASSQDRGDYEQYF
TRBJ2-3 TRBV5-6 15 once CASSSSGTGTDTQYF
TRBJ2-2 TRBV3-1/TRBV3-2 18 . CASSQGGGTSGTTGELFF
TRBJ2-7 TRBV4-2 14 . CASSQLTGGNEQYF
TRBJ2-5 TRBV29-1 12 . CSGGQVKETQYF
TRBJ1-2 TRBV5-1 15 . CASSLGIGTDIGYTF
TRBJ1-3 TRBV7-9 13 . CASTRGEGNTIYF
TRBJ2-7 TRBV7-9 11 . CASELAYEQYF
TRBJ2-3 TRBV19 16 . CASSLPRDRGLHTQYF
TRBJ2-7 TRBV21-1 17 . CASSKALGTGPGNEQYF
TRBJ2-7 TRBV27 14 . CASSFLGEGHEQYF
TRBJ2-1 TRBV12-3/TRBV12-4 13 . CASRRGSRVKQFF
TRBJ1-2 TRBV19 13 . CASSPEGMVSYTF
TRBJ2-6 TRBV6-7 18 . CASSGRRKELSGANVLTF
TRBJ2-7 TRBV3-1/TRBV3-2 16 few CASSPGTGGQSYEQYF
TRBJ2-2 TRBV2 16 . CASSDSPVAAAGELFF
TRBJ1-3 TRBV4-3 14 . CASSQGGTGNTIYF
TRBJ1-2 TRBV7-8 13 once CASSLDPGGRYTF
TRBJ2-1 TRBV6-1 14 . CASRPGTGGNEQFF
TRBJ2-7 TRBV4-1 13 . CASSQDREYEQYF
TRBJ2-1 TRBV6-5 16 . CASSYLGLRGSREQFF